The 18 T cell receptor beta chains listed next were all sequenced from one sample in a study of shared clonotypes between healthy human individuals. Measured with immunoSEQ multiplex PCR; TCRdb has only the in-frame clones, and not every one. The top ten clones hold 10% to 15% of a sample with over 400,000 clones, roughly 80% of them seen once. The sequencing sample was made of PBMCs. The receptors come from a woman between 40 and 50 years old in good health. Some clones in this sample may be carry-over from other donors' samples.

V and J are TRBV9 and TRBJ1-5; tentative D call: TRBD1 (5 bases). Germline loops: CDR1 SGDLS, CDR2 YYNGEE. The V and J ends lost 3 bases and 0 bases respectively, with 7 bases between them. This CDR3 region has 14 residues. The CDR3 nucleotides read TGTGCCAGCAGCGCTCAGGGTAGCAATCAGCCCCAGCATTTT. This codes for CASSAQGSNQPQHF.

The CDR3 nucleotides read TGTGCCAGCAGCGACAGCGGGACTCCCATGGAGTACTTC. This codes for CASSDSGTPMEYF. The chain couples TRBV7-9 to TRBJ2-7; 7 bases are shared with TRBD2. The CDR3 runs 13 residues. V lost 5 bases, J lost 11 bases, and 12 bases stayed unmatched. From germline, CDR1 is SEHNR and CDR2 FQNEAQ (reference sequence).

This chain connects TRBV27 to TRBJ1-2; D may be TRBD1 (6 bases). V was pared by 0 bases and J by 2 bases, with 10 bases between. CDR1 is MNHEY, CDR2 SMNVEV, per germline (reference sequence). The CDR3 spans 15 residues. In DNA, the CDR3 is TGTGCCAGCAGTTTATCAGGGACACTCAACTATGGCTACACCTTC. Amino acids: CASSLSGTLNYGYTF.

The chain carries TRBV6-1 and TRBJ1-2, with D possibly matching TRBD1 (6 bases). Germline-derived CDR1 and CDR2 are MNHNS and SASEGT. There are 14 residues in the CDR3. Trimming shortened V by 1 base and J by 4 bases, and 10 bases separated the two germline ends. CDR3 in amino acids: CASSEVGATYGYTF. The CDR3 bases are TGTGCCAGCAGTGAAGTGGGGGCAACCTATGGCTACACCTTC.

This clone showed up just once. The CDR3 reads CASSLGAYTEAFF. The CDR3 coding sequence is TGTGCCAGCAGCTTAGGGGCTTACACTGAAGCTTTCTTT. The chain has TRBV7-8 and TRBJ1-1; D is uncertain. Germline CDR1 SGHVS, CDR2 FQNEAQ. This CDR3 region has 13 residues. Trimming shortened V by 1 base and J by 3 bases, and 6 bases separated the two germline ends.

V is TRBV28 and J is TRBJ1-3; no clear D. With 2 bases removed from V and 3 bases from J, the gap between germline ends came to 8 bases. This CDR3 is 14 amino acids long. Germline lookup yields CDR1 MDHEN and CDR2 SYDVKM. The CDR3 region is CASSLHGLGNTIYF. The CDR3 bases are TGTGCCAGCAGTTTACATGGGCTTGGAAACACCATATATTTT.

CDR3 sequence (DNA): TGTGCCAGCAGCCAATTCAAGGGGCCCCAGCATTTT. Amino acids: CASSQFKGPQHF. V is TRBV14 and J is TRBJ1-5, with no clear D. The CDR3 covers 12 residues. Germline V gives CDR1 SGHDN, CDR2 FVKESK. Between the trimmed V and J ends, which lost 2 bases and 9 bases, there was a span of 8 bases. The whole variable domain, remainder taken from reference TRBV14 and TRBJ1-5, is EAGVTQFPSHSVIEKGQTVTLRCDPISGHDNLYWYRRVMGKEIKFLLHFVKESKQDESGMPNNRFLAERTGGTYSTLKVQPAELEDSGVYFCASSQFKGPQHFGDGTRLSIL.

The chain links TRBV7-2 to TRBJ1-2, with TRBD1 as a possible D gene (5 bases). This CDR3 is 14 amino acids long. Germline assignment: CDR1 SGHTA and CDR2 FQGNSA. The ends were cut back, 3 bases at V and 4 bases at J, with 12 bases in the middle. The CDR3 spells CASSLGRGVYGYTF. CDR3 bases: TGTGCCAGCAGCTTGGGACGGGGGGTCTATGGCTACACCTTC.

This clone came up once. This rearrangement joins TRBV6-5 to TRBJ2-7; 9 bases map to TRBD2. The CDR3 is 14 amino acids. Germline-derived CDR1 and CDR2 are MNHEY and SVGAGI. V shed 5 bases, J shed 3 bases, and the junction held 5 bases outside the gene matches. The CDR3 coding sequence is TGTGCCAGCAGTCGGACTAGCGTGAGCTACGAGCAGTACTTC. Translated, it gives CASSRTSVSYEQYF.

The chain employs TRBV10-3 and TRBJ2-5, with TRBD2 matching over 12 bases. The CDR3 is made up of 16 amino acids. Germline V lookup: CDR1 ENHRY, CDR2 SYGVKD. Trimming cost V 4 bases and J 5 bases; bases outside gene matches: 8. CDR3 sequence reads: CAISAASGRASETQYF. CDR3 coding DNA: TGTGCCATCAGTGCAGCTAGCGGGAGGGCCTCCGAGACCCAGTACTTC.

For this clone: This sequence is one base from a far larger clone and is likely a read error. The V call is TRBV28, the J call TRBJ2-7; D is perhaps TRBD1 (6 bases). Looked up from germline, CDR1 is MDHEN and CDR2 is SYDVKM. The V and J ends lost 2 bases and 0 bases respectively, with 11 bases between them. This CDR3 has 15 residues. CDR3 amino acids: CASSLSWTASYEQYF. The CDR3 DNA follows: TGTGCCAGCAGTTTAAGCTGGACAGCCTCCTACGAGCAGTACTTC.

The chain links TRBV11-3 to TRBJ2-1; 15 bases align to TRBD2. Germline lookup yields CDR1 SGHNT and CDR2 YENEEA. V lost 5 bases and J lost 10; bases outside the gene matches: 6. The CDR3 totals 15 residues. The DNA for the CDR3 is TGTGCCAGCAGCGACCCGGGACTAGCGGGAGGAGAGCAGTTCTTC. It translates to CASSDPGLAGGEQFF.

A single count supports this clone. This CDR3 is CASRWAGGEKLFF. For the CDR3, the DNA is TGTGCCAGCAGGTGGGCCGGGGGGGAAAAACTGTTTTTT. This chain links TRBV2 with TRBJ1-4; D might be TRBD1 (5 bases). The CDR3 extends over 13 amino acids. Germline V lookup: CDR1 SNHLY, CDR2 FYNNEI. V dropped 6 bases and J dropped 8 bases, with 13 bases sitting between them. The full variable domain, completed using reference TRBV2 and TRBJ1-4, is EPEVTQTPSHQVTQMGQEVILRCVPISNHLYFYWYRQILGQKVEFLVSFYNNEISEKSEIFDDQFSVERPDGSNFTLKIRSTKLEDSAMYFCASRWAGGEKLFFGSGTQLSVL.

In the case of this clone: This probably arose from a read error, given a far larger clone one base away. Distinct nucleotide sequences in the sample also encode this CDR3. The chain recombines TRBV28 with TRBJ1-1; D possibly corresponds to TRBD1 (5 bases). The V gene's germline CDR1 is MDHEN and CDR2 SYDVKM. There are 13 residues in the CDR3. The CDR3 loop reads CASSSRDHTEAFF. CDR3 in DNA: TGTGCCAGCAGTTCCCGGGACCACACCGAAGCTTTCTTT.

The J gene is TRBJ2-5, the V gene TRBV2; 7 bases agree with TRBD1. CDR3 length equals 12 residues. Germline V gene lookup returns CDR1 SNHLY and CDR2 FYNNEI. V lost 11 bases, J lost 5 bases, and 8 bases stayed unmatched. The CDR3 DNA is TGTGCCTCTAAAGGGGGCCAGGAGACCCAGTACTTC. Protein sequence: CASKGGQETQYF.

The chain recombines TRBV7-2 with TRBJ2-2; D is perhaps TRBD1 or TRBD2 (7 bases each). Trimming stripped 4 bases from V and 7 bases from J, with 19 bases between. Germline CDR1 is SGHTA and CDR2 is FQGNSA. The CDR3 loop spans 16 amino acids. The CDR3 DNA reads TGTGCCAGCAGCTCCCTACCCAGGGGGGGAATCGGGGAGCTGTTTTTT. Translation: CASSSLPRGGIGELFF.

The rearrangement uses TRBV6-1 and TRBJ2-7, with no clear D. Germline V gene data show CDR1 as MNHNS and CDR2 as SASEGT. The V gene lost 5 bases and the J gene lost 7 bases, with 15 bases spanning the gap. CDR3 size: 13 residues. The CDR3 DNA is TGTGCCAGCAGTCTTTCCCCCAGAGAAGAGCAGTACTTC. Amino acid sequence: CASSLSPREEQYF.

The V gene is TRBV5-1, the J gene TRBJ1-1; a possible D gene is TRBD1 (5 bases). The V end was cut by 4 bases, the J end by 4 bases, with 14 bases between. Germline values: CDR1 SGHRS, CDR2 YFSETQ. CDR3 length: 14 residues. This CDR3 is CASSTQGRGTEAFF. The CDR3 DNA reads TGCGCCAGCAGCACCCAGGGTAGGGGCACTGAAGCTTTCTTT.